This T cell receptor beta chain was captured in a study of blood T cell repertoires in COVID-19. Study details: The study drew acute and convalescent COVID-19 samples from the United States, Italy and Spain.

CDR3 length: 15 amino acids. From germline, CDR1 is SGHNT and CDR2 YENEEA. Trimming removed 5 bases from V and 0 bases from J, with 12 bases in between. All recovered Cohort 3 donors got two negative PCRs, got clearance, or saw symptom resolution. In the authors' methods: Estimated nucleated cell counts came from reference gene primer amplification. Repertoires were generated with immunoSEQ multiplex PCR, while TCRdb's copy carries only in-frame clones and drops some. V and J calls and clone size are as listed in that table; D and trimming were resolved from the DNA. This table holds about 120,000 clones, 80% to 85% found once.

V gene TRBV11-3 combines with J gene TRBJ2-3; TRBD2 might be the D (5 bases). This receptor was identified in a woman aged 30 to 39 who had recovered from COVID-19. Sequenced material: PBMCs or T cells enriched from blood (not recorded which). Here the CDR3 reads CASSPPGGSTDTQYF. CDR3 DNA: TGTGCCAGCAGCCCCCCCGGAGGAAGCACAGATACGCAGTATTTT.